This TCR beta chain was found in a study of Tregs in tolerant kidney transplant recipients. Sequenced by immunoSEQ multiplex PCR; TCRdb stores in-frame clones only, minus some. The data show approximately 260,000 clones, 84% seen once. The CDR3 contains 11 residues. Germline V gives CDR1 MGHDK, CDR2 SYGVNS. V lost 4 bases and J lost 6, with 5 bases in between. The specimen sequenced was CD4+ T cells from blood. This clonotype originated in a human donor in good health. The chain uses TRBV25-1 and TRBJ2-3; tentatively, D is TRBD1 or TRBD2 (5 bases each). This chain's CDR3 is CASSGGDTQYF. CDR3 sequence (DNA): TGTGCCAGCAGTGGGGGGGATACGCAGTATTTT.